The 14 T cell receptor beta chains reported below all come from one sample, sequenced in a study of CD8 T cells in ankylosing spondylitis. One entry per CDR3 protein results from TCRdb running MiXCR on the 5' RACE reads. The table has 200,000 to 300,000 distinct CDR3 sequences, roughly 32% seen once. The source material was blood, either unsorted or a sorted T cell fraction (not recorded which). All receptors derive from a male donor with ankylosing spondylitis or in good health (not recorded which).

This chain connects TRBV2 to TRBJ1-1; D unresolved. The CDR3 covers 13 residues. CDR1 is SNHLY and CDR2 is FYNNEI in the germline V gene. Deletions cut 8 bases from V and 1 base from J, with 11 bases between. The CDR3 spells CASRKSENTEAFF. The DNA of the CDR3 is TGTGCCAGCCGCAAAAGCGAGAACACTGAAGCTTTCTTT. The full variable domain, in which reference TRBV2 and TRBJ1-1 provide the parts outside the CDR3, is EPEVTQTPSHQVTQMGQEVILRCVPISNHLYFYWYRQILGQKVEFLVSFYNNEISEKSEIFDDQFSVERPDGSNFTLKIRSTKLEDSAMYFCASRKSENTEAFFGQGTRLTVV.

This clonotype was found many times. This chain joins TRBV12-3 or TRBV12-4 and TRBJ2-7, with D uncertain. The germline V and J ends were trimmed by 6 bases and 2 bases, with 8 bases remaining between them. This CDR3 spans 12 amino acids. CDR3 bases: TGTGCCAGCAGCCCGGCCCCCTACGAGCAGTACTTC. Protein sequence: CASSPAPYEQYF.

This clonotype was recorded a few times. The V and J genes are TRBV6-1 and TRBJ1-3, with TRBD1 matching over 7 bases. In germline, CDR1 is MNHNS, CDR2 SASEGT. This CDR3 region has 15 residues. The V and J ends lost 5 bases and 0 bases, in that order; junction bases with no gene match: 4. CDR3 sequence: CASSRAGGSGNTIYF. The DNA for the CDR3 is TGTGCCAGCAGTCGCGCAGGGGGCTCTGGAAACACCATATATTTT.

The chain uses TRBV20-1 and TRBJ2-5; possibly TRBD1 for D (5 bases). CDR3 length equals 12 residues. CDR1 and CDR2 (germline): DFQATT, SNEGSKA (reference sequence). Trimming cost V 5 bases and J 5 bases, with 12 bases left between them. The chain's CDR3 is CSAPGLWETQYF. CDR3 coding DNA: TGCAGTGCTCCAGGGTTGTGGGAGACCCAGTACTTC.

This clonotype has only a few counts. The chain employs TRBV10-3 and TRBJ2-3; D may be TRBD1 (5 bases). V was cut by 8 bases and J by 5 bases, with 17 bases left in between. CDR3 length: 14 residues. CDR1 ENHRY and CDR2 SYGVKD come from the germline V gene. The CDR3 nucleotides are TGTGCCATCCGAGGACCTCAGGGCCAAGATACGCAGTATTTT. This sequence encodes CAIRGPQGQDTQYF.

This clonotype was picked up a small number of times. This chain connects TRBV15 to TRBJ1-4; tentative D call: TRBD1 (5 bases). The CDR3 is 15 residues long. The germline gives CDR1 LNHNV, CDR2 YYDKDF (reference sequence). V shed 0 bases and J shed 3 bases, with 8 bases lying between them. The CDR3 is CATSRDRGSNEKLFF. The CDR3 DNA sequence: TGTGCCACCAGCAGAGATCGGGGCTCTAATGAAAAACTGTTTTTT.

DNA for the CDR3: TGCAGCGTGGGGACTAGCGGGACTGCCACCGGGGAGCTGTTTTTT. Residues: CSVGTSGTATGELFF. J is TRBJ2-2 and V is TRBV29-1, with TRBD2 identical over 13 bases. CDR1 and CDR2 (germline): SQVTM, ANQGSEA. CDR3 size: 15 residues. After removal of 6 bases from V and 4 bases from J, the junction contained 5 bases not matched to a gene.

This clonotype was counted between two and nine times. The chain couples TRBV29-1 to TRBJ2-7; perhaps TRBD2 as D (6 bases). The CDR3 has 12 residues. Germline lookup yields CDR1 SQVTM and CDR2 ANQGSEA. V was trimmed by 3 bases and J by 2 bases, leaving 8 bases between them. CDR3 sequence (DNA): TGCAGCGTTGAGGGACTCGCCTACGAGCAGTACTTC. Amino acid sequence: CSVEGLAYEQYF.

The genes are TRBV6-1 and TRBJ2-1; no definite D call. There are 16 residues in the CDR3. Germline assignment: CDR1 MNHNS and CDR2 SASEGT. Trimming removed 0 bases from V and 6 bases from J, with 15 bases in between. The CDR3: CASSEAHLEPSNEQFF. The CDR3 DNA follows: TGTGCCAGCAGTGAAGCTCATTTGGAGCCGAGCAATGAGCAGTTCTTC.

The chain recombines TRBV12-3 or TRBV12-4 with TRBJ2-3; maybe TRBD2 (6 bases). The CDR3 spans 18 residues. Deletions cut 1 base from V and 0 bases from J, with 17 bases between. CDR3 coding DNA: TGTGCCAGCAGTTTAGGGAGGGGCCCCACGCCTAGCACAGATACGCAGTATTTT. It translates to CASSLGRGPTPSTDTQYF.

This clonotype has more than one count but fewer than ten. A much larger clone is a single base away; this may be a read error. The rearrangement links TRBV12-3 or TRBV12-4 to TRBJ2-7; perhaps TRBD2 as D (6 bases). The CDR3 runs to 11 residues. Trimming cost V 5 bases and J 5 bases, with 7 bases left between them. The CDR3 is CASSPGDEQYF. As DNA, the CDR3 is TGTGCCAGCAGTCCGGGGGACGAGCAGTACTTC.

The CDR3 nucleotides read TGTGCCACCAGCATATCAGGGTTTAGGGCCAAAAACATTCAGTACTTC. Its protein product is CATSISGFRAKNIQYF. The gene calls are TRBV15 and TRBJ2-4; possible D gene TRBD1, 5 bases. V was trimmed by 4 bases and J by 1 base, leaving 14 bases between them. CDR1 is LNHNV, CDR2 YYDKDF, per germline (reference sequence). The CDR3 length is 16 residues. Full variable domain (outside the CDR3, taken from reference TRBV15 and TRBJ2-4): DAMVIQNPRYQVTQFGKPVTLSCSQTLNHNVMYWYQQKSSQAPKLLFHYYDKDFNNEADTPDNFQSRRPNTSFCFLDIRSPGLGDTAMYLCATSISGFRAKNIQYFGAGTRLSVL.

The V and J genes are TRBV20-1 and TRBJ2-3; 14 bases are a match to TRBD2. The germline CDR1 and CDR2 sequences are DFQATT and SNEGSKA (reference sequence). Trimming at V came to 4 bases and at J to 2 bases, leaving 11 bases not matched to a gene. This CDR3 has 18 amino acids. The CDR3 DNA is TGCAGTGCTACGGGACTAGCGGGGGACAACCTCGCCACAGATACGCAGTATTTT. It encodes CSATGLAGDNLATDTQYF.

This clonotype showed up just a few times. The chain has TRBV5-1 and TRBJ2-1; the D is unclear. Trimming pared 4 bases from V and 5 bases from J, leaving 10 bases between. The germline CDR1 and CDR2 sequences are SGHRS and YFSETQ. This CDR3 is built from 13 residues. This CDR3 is CASSPSSDNEQFF. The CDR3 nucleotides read TGCGCCAGCAGCCCCTCATCGGACAATGAGCAGTTCTTC. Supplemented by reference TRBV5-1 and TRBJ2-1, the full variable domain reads KAGVTQTPRYLIKTRGQQVTLSCSPISGHRSVSWYQQTPGQGLQFLFEYFSETQRNKGNFPGRFSGRQFSNSRSEMNVSTLELGDSALYLCASSPSSDNEQFFGPGTRLTVL.